One TCR beta chain is described in this entry. Its antigen is unidentified. The sample comes from a study of cytomegalovirus exposure and HLA in healthy donors. General observations from the study: Most TCR sequences were seen very rarely across donors, but some public TCRs occurred in many.

V lost 2 bases and J 4 bases, leaving 6 bases between the germline ends. The CDR3 length is 13 residues. CDR1 and CDR2 (germline): MRHNA, SNTAGT. The PCR employed 60 Vbeta primers together with 13 Jbeta primers. TCRdb's copy holds only in-frame clones and misses some; the assay was immunoSEQ multiplex PCR. Its listing shows 90,000 to 100,000 clones. The chain couples TRBV6-4 to TRBJ2-1; D might be TRBD1 (6 bases). This receptor was taken from a woman aged 25 to 39 in good health and CMV-seronegative. Specimen: PBMCs. The DNA for the CDR3 is TGTGCCAGCAGTGACACAGGGTACAATGAGCAGTTCTTC. This gives the protein CASSDTGYNEQFF.